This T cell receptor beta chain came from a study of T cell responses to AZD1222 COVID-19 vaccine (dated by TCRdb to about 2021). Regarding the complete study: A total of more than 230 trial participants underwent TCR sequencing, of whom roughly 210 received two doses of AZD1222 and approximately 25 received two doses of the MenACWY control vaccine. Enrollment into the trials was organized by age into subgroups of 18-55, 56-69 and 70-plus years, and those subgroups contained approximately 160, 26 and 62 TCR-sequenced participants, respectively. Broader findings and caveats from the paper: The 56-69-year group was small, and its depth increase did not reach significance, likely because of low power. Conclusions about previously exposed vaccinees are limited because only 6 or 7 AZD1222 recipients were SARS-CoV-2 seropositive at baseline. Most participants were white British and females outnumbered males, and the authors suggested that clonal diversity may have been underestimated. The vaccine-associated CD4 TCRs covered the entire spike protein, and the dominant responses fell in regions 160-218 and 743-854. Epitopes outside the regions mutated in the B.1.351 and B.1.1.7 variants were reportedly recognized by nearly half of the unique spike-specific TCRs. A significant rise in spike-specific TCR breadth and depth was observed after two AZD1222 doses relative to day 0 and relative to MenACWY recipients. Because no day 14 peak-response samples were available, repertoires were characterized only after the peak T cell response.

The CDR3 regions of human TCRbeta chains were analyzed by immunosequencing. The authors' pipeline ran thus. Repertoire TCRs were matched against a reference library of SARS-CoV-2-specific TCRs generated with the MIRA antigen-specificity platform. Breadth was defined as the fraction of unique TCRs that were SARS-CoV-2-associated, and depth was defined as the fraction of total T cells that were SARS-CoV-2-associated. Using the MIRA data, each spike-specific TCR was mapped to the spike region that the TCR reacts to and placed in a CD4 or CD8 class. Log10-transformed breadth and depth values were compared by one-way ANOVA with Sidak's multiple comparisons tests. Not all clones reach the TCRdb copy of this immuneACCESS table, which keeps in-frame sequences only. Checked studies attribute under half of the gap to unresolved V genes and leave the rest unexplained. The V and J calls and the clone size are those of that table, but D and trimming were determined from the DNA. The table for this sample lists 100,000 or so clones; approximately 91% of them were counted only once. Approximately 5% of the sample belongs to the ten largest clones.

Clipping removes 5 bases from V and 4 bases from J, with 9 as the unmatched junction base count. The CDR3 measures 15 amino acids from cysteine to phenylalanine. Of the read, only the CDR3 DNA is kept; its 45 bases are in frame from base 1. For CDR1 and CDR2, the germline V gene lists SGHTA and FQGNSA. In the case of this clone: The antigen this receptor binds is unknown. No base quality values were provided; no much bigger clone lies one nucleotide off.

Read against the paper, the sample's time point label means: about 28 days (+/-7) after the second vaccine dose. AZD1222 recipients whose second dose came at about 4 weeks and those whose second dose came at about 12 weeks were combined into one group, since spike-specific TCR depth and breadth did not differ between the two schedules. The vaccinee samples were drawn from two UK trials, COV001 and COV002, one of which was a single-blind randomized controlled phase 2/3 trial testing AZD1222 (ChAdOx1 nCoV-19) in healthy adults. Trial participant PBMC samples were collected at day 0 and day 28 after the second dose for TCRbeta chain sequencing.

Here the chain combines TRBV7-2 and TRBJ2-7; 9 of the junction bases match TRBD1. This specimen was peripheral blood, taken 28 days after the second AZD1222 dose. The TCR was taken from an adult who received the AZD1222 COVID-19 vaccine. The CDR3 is CASSPPGTGRYEQYF. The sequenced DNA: TGTGCCAGCAGCCCCCCCGGGACAGGGAGATACGAGCAGTACTTC.